This note documents a single TCR beta chain sequence. The data were obtained in a study of T cells expressing NK-cell markers. Germline V CDR1 and CDR2: SGHVS, FNYEAQ. The CDR3 is 13 residues long. TCRdb re-called the 5' RACE reads, yielding one record per CDR3 amino acid sequence without DNA. Found here are hundreds of thousands of distinct CDR3 sequences; the top ten clones hold about 5.2%. This sequence was found in a man aged 18-70 years in good health. Sequenced: blood T cells: a sorted CD56 or NKG2C T cell subset, CD4+ or CD8+ T cells, or bulk PBMC T cells (not recorded which). The chain recombines TRBV7-6 with TRBJ1-1; TCRdb picks TRBD1, but there is no DNA to check that call. Here the CDR3 reads CASSLGAGRGAFF. Full variable domain (remainder filled in from reference TRBV7-6 and TRBJ1-1): GAGVSQSPRYKVTKRGQDVALRCDPISGHVSLYWYRQALGQGPEFLTYFNYEAQQDKSGLPNDRFSAERPEGSISTLTIQRTEQRDSAMYRCASSLGAGRGAFFGQGTRLTVV.